This TCR beta chain was sequenced for a study of T cell responses to AZD1222 COVID-19 vaccine. The CDR3 is 13 amino acids. V dropped 1 base and J dropped 8; count of bases not matched to a gene: 4. Germline assignment: CDR1 LGHDT and CDR2 YNNKEL (reference sequence). Assay used: immunoSEQ multiplex PCR; TCRdb lists only in-frame clones, some missing. The sample lists 100,000 to 150,000 clones, 80% to 95% occurring once. V usage is TRBV3-1 (or the pseudogene TRBV3-2) and J usage is TRBJ1-1; 7 nucleotides line up with TRBD1. Sample: peripheral blood, taken on day 0 of MenACWY control vaccination. The sequence was obtained from an adult in good health. For the CDR3, the DNA is TGTGCCAGCAGCCAAGGTCTGGACAGGGAAGCTTTCTTT. Protein product: CASSQGLDREAFF.